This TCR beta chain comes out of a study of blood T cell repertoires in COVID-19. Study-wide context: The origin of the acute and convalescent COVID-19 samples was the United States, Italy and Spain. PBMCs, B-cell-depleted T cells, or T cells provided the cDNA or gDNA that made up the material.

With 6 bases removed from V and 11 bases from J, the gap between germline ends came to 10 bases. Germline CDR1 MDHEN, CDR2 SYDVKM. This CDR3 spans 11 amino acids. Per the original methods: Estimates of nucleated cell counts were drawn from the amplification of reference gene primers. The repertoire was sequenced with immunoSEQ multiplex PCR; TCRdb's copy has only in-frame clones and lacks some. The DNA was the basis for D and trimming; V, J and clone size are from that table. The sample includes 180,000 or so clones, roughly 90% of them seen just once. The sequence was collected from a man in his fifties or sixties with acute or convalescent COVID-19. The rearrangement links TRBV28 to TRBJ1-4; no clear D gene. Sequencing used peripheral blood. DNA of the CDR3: TGTGCCAGCAGGTCCGGGATGAAACTGTTTTTT. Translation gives CASRSGMKLFF.